The 29 T cell receptor beta chains presented below share a single source sample, sequenced in a study of molecular identifiers for immune sequencing clone quantification. One entry per CDR3 protein results from TCRdb running MiXCR on the PCR reads. The table has 490,000 or so distinct CDR3 sequences, over 20% seen once. Sequences were obtained from naive CD8+ T cells from blood, with Jurkat cell RNA spiked in. Noted subset: FACS-sorted CD8+CD4-CCR7+CD45RA+ naive T cells. The receptors were sampled from a human donor in good health. Some libraries in this study had Jurkat cell RNA spiked in.

In its sample, this clonotype was seen a few times. The V gene is TRBV4-1, the J gene TRBJ2-5; D gene uncertain. The V end lost 0 bases, the J end lost 4 bases, and 6 bases lay between the germline ends. Germline V gives CDR1 MGHRA, CDR2 YSYEKL. The CDR3 sequence is 13 residues long. CDR3 loop: CASSQEPGETQYF. The CDR3 DNA sequence: TGCGCCAGCAGCCAAGAACCCGGAGAGACCCAGTACTTC.

On this clonotype itself: This is likely an artifact of a read error, given a far larger clone one base away. This chain joins TRBV5-1 and TRBJ2-7; D could derive from TRBD1 or TRBD2 (5 bases each). CDR1 is SGHRS, CDR2 YFSETQ, per germline. This CDR3 comprises 13 residues. The CDR3, as DNA: TGCGCCAGCAGCTTGGGTCGGGGCTACGAGCGGTACTTC. It specifies CASSLGRGYERYF.

This clonotype occurred many times. V gene TRBV5-6 combines with J gene TRBJ2-2; maybe TRBD1 (5 bases). Trimming cost V 0 bases and J 6 bases, with 12 bases left between them. Per germline, CDR1 SGHDT and CDR2 YYEEEE. This CDR3 comprises 15 residues. The CDR3 loop reads CASSLGEGAAGELFF. As DNA, the CDR3 is TGTGCCAGCAGCTTGGGAGAAGGGGCGGCCGGGGAGCTGTTTTTT.

This CDR3 is CATSGLTGDNEQFF. The CDR3 DNA is TGTGCCACCAGTGGTCTGACAGGGGACAATGAGCAGTTCTTC. V usage is TRBV24-1 and J usage is TRBJ2-1; 8 nucleotides agree with TRBD1. V gave up 5 bases and J gave up 5 bases; unmatched junction bases: 4. CDR1 and CDR2 from the germline V gene are KGHDR and SFDVKD. This CDR3 region has 14 residues.

The chain combines TRBV12-3 or TRBV12-4 with TRBJ1-1; D is possibly TRBD1 (5 bases). The length of the CDR3 is 14 residues. Trimming left V 7 bases short and J 0 bases short, with 12 bases between. The CDR3: CASTVQDLNTEAFF. The CDR3 region has the DNA TGTGCCAGCACCGTACAGGATTTGAACACTGAAGCTTTCTTT.

The gene calls are TRBV6-1 and TRBJ1-6; 8 bases map to TRBD1. V was clipped by 1 base and J by 12 bases; unmatched bases: 11. Germline V gene sequence: CDR1 MNHNS, CDR2 SASEGT. There are 16 residues in the CDR3. Here the CDR3 DNA reads TGTGCCAGCAGTGAAGACTATGCAGGGGGCTTTTTACCCCTCCACTTT. Encoded protein: CASSEDYAGGFLPLHF.

This clonotype occurred a few times. The chain couples TRBV15 to TRBJ2-1; possible D gene TRBD1, 6 bases. CDR3 size: 16 residues. CDR1 and CDR2 (germline): LNHNV, YYDKDF (reference sequence). V shed 3 bases and J shed 4 bases, with 16 bases lying between them. The CDR3 DNA reads TGTGCCACCAGCAGCTCGGACAGCCCTCCGTACAATGAGCAGTTCTTC. It translates to CATSSSDSPPYNEQFF.

A word on this clonotype: Since a much larger clone is just one base distant, this may be a read error. V and J are TRBV4-3 and TRBJ2-1; D might be TRBD1 (5 bases). Germline assignment: CDR1 LGHNA and CDR2 YSLEER. The CDR3 has 16 residues. In DNA form, the CDR3 reads TGCGCCAGCAGCCAAGTTTGGTCAGGGCCCTACAATGGGCAGTTCTTC. Translated, it gives CASSQVWSGPYNGQFF.

This clonotype was detected a few times. The J gene is TRBJ2-5, the V gene TRBV4-2; D is perhaps TRBD1 (5 bases). This CDR3 comprises 16 residues. V lost 0 bases to trimming and J lost 4 bases, with 15 bases between them. Germline CDR1 and CDR2: LGHNA and YNFKEQ. CDR3 region: CASSQDAGITLETQYF. In DNA, the CDR3 is TGTGCCAGCAGCCAAGACGCAGGGATTACGTTAGAGACCCAGTACTTC.

This clonotype appeared a few times. J is TRBJ2-2 and V is TRBV2; D remains unclear. Germline loops: CDR1 SNHLY, CDR2 FYNNEI. The CDR3 extends over 12 amino acids. The V and J ends lost 9 bases and 5 bases respectively, with 10 bases between them. This chain's CDR3 is CARSPSTGELFF. The DNA of the CDR3 is TGTGCCAGAAGTCCTTCAACCGGGGAGCTGTTTTTT.

V gene TRBV7-8 combines with J gene TRBJ1-3; D remains ambiguous. Per the germline V gene, CDR1 is SGHVS and CDR2 is FQNEAQ. The CDR3 has 15 amino acids. The ends were cut back, 7 bases at V and 4 bases at J, with 17 bases in the middle. The CDR3 spells CASKLDLTPGNTIYF. The CDR3 bases are TGTGCCAGCAAATTGGACCTAACTCCAGGAAACACCATATATTTT.

This clonotype came up a few times. The V call is TRBV11-3, the J call TRBJ2-2, with 10 bases aligning to TRBD2. The CDR3 has 15 residues. Trimming took 4 bases from V and 7 from J; bases not matched to a gene: 6. The germline V gene encodes CDR1 SGHNT and CDR2 YENEEA. CDR3 protein: CASSYLAGVGGELFF. The CDR3 DNA reads TGTGCCAGCAGCTACCTAGCGGGGGTCGGCGGGGAGCTGTTTTTT.

The chain employs TRBV7-9 and TRBJ2-1, with 7 bases identical to TRBD1. The CDR3 runs to 17 residues. Germline V lookup: CDR1 SEHNR, CDR2 FQNEAQ (reference sequence). The junction had 9 bases not matched to a gene; V was cut back by 4 bases and J by 0 bases. The CDR3: CASSSRRGGRSYNEQFF. The CDR3 nucleotides are TGTGCCAGCAGCTCACGACGAGGGGGCCGCTCCTACAATGAGCAGTTCTTC.

The gene calls are TRBV5-6 and TRBJ2-7; D possibly corresponds to TRBD2 (5 bases). V lost 2 bases and J 4 bases, leaving 16 bases between the germline ends. The CDR3 length is 15 residues. CDR1 SGHDT and CDR2 YYEEEE come from the germline V gene. The CDR3 region is CASSFVGGSAYEQYF. The DNA for the CDR3 is TGTGCCAGCAGCTTTGTTGGTGGGAGTGCTTACGAGCAGTACTTC.

This clonotype has a count of ten or more. The CDR3 sequence is CASSSPLTGAYGYTF. CDR3 DNA sequence: TGTGCCAGCAGTTCCCCCCTGACAGGCGCCTATGGCTACACCTTC. The V gene is TRBV2, the J gene TRBJ1-2, with D perhaps TRBD1 (6 bases). Trimming removed 5 bases at V and 4 bases at J, with 17 bases between. Germline V gene lookup returns CDR1 SNHLY and CDR2 FYNNEI. The CDR3 runs 15 residues.

The table lists this clonotype with many counts. This chain links TRBV27 with TRBJ2-5, with 7 nucleotides matching TRBD1. CDR3 length equals 16 residues. The V segment lost 4 bases and the J segment 0 bases; nucleotides outside the gene matches: 8. The germline CDR1 and CDR2 sequences are MNHEY and SMNVEV (reference sequence). The CDR3 DNA follows: TGTGCCAGCAGTTCTCAGGGGGTGGAGTACCAAGAGACCCAGTACTTC. Translating gives CASSSQGVEYQETQYF.

The chain combines TRBV30 with TRBJ2-2, with D hard to call. CDR1 is GTSNPN, CDR2 SVGIG, per germline (reference sequence). The germline V and J ends were trimmed by 3 bases and 2 bases, with 13 bases remaining between them. The CDR3 runs 15 residues. Here the CDR3 reads CAWSNRYLNTGELFF. The CDR3, as DNA: TGTGCCTGGAGCAACCGATACCTCAACACCGGGGAGCTGTTTTTT.

This clonotype occurred many times. CDR3 loop: CASSPSAKDTEAFF. The CDR3 nucleotides read TGCGCCAGCAGCCCAAGCGCAAAAGACACTGAAGCTTTCTTT. The V call is TRBV4-3, the J call TRBJ1-1; D remains unclear. The CDR3 runs 14 residues. CDR1 is LGHNA and CDR2 is YSLEER in the germline V gene. V was trimmed by 4 bases and J by 3 bases, leaving 12 bases between them.

This clonotype turned up a few times. Since the CDR3 does not end with the conserved phenylalanine or tryptophan, this likely comes from a read error. In DNA form, the CDR3 reads TGTGCCAGCAGTTTAATTGCGGGCTGGGACACTGAAGCTTTCCTT. Protein sequence: CASSLIAGWDTEAFL. The genes are TRBV27 and TRBJ1-1; D is undetermined. The CDR3 loop spans 15 amino acids. V was pared by 2 bases and J by 3 bases, with 13 bases between. Germline V gene sequence: CDR1 MNHEY, CDR2 SMNVEV (reference sequence).

The table lists this clonotype with many counts. The J gene is TRBJ2-3, the V gene TRBV12-3 or TRBV12-4, with 9 bases fitting TRBD2. After removal of 6 bases from V and 5 bases from J, the junction contained 9 bases not matched to a gene. The CDR3 extends over 15 amino acids. The CDR3 sequence: CASRGVAGVVDTQYF. DNA of the CDR3: TGTGCCAGCAGAGGGGTAGCGGGAGTAGTAGATACGCAGTATTTT.

The table lists this clonotype with many counts. The V gene is TRBV4-2, the J gene TRBJ1-4; the D gene is possibly TRBD1 (5 bases). V was shortened by 0 bases and J by 4 bases, with 9 bases between the two germline ends. The CDR3 is made up of 15 amino acids. Per germline, CDR1 LGHNA and CDR2 YNFKEQ. This CDR3 is CASSQDWTNNEKLFF. CDR3 sequence (DNA): TGTGCCAGCAGCCAAGACTGGACAAATAATGAAAAACTGTTTTTT.

The sample holds a few counts of this clonotype. A clone one base away is much larger, so this may be a read error. J is TRBJ2-7 and V is TRBV7-9, with D perhaps TRBD2 (5 bases). CDR3 length: 14 amino acids. In germline, CDR1 is SEHNR, CDR2 FQNEAQ (reference sequence). The CDR3 bases are TGTGCCAGCGGCTTAGCCGGGAACTCCTACGAGCAGTACTTC. Protein product: CASGLAGNSYEQYF.

V is TRBV20-1 and J is TRBJ2-7; D remains ambiguous. Germline-derived CDR1 and CDR2 are DFQATT and SNEGSKA (reference sequence). The CDR3 covers 14 residues. This chain's CDR3 is CSVLSSAYSYEQYF. CDR3 bases: TGCAGCGTCCTATCGTCAGCCTACTCCTACGAGCAGTACTTC.

This clonotype was seen many times. This CDR3 reads CASRDRVQETQYF. The CDR3 DNA sequence: TGTGCCAGCAGGGACAGGGTCCAAGAGACCCAGTACTTC. This sequence joins TRBV7-9 and TRBJ2-5; 8 nucleotides agree with TRBD1. V was clipped by 6 bases and J by 1 base; unmatched bases: 1. This CDR3 is built from 13 residues. Germline V gives CDR1 SEHNR, CDR2 FQNEAQ (reference sequence).

This clonotype was counted ten times or more. The chain recombines TRBV4-1 with TRBJ2-7; weak D call: TRBD1 (6 bases). This CDR3 comprises 14 residues. From germline, CDR1 is MGHRA and CDR2 YSYEKL. V lost 7 bases to trimming and J lost 0 bases, with 13 bases between them. This chain's CDR3 is CASIPTGSSYEQYF. The CDR3 DNA sequence: TGCGCCAGCATACCTACAGGGAGCTCCTACGAGCAGTACTTC.

The rearrangement joins TRBV6-6 to TRBJ1-5, with 7 bases lining up with TRBD1. This CDR3 is 15 amino acids long. Germline-derived CDR1 and CDR2 are MNHNY and SVGAGI (reference sequence). The ends lost 7 bases at V and 0 bases at J; junction bases unmatched: 6. This chain's CDR3 is CASKTGVRSNQPQHF. The CDR3 DNA is TGTGCCAGCAAAACAGGGGTCCGTAGCAATCAGCCCCAGCATTTT.

The chain carries TRBV25-1 and TRBJ2-1; D remains ambiguous. In germline, CDR1 is MGHDK, CDR2 SYGVNS. Trimming cost V 7 bases and J 8 bases, with 6 bases left between them. The CDR3 runs to 10 residues. CDR3 residues: CASKGHEQFF. The CDR3 bases are TGTGCCAGCAAAGGACATGAGCAGTTCTTC.

This rearrangement joins TRBV7-9 to TRBJ2-1; D gene unclear. V was trimmed by 2 bases and J by 9 bases, leaving 8 bases between them. Germline CDR1 and CDR2: SEHNR and FQNEAQ (reference sequence). The CDR3 runs 12 residues. The CDR3 region is CASSLSQSEQFF. The CDR3 DNA sequence: TGTGCCAGCAGCTTAAGTCAAAGTGAGCAGTTCTTC.

The table lists this clonotype with a few counts. The chain joins TRBV12-3 or TRBV12-4 to TRBJ1-2; D gene ambiguous. V lost 3 bases and J lost 5, with 10 bases in between. The CDR3 contains 13 residues. The chain's CDR3 is CASSFPAAYGYTF. The CDR3 DNA follows: TGTGCCAGCAGTTTTCCGGCCGCTTATGGCTACACCTTC.